The next 26 T cell receptor beta chains were all read from a single sample in a study of CD8 T cells in Susac syndrome. An amount of RNA that ranged from roughly 0.5 to 1 ug was reverse transcribed with random hexamers. One entry per CDR3 protein results from TCRdb running MiXCR on the immunoSEQ multiplex PCR reads. The sample records about 240,000 distinct CDR3 sequences, 90% to 97% being singletons. The sequenced sample consisted of CD4+ T cells from PBMCs. These receptors were obtained from a human donor with Susac syndrome.

This chain connects TRBV7-9 to TRBJ1-2, with D possibly TRBD1 on 6 matching bases. Germline CDR1 SEHNR, CDR2 FQNEAQ (reference sequence). Trimming pared 5 bases from V and 1 base from J, leaving 17 bases between. This CDR3 has 16 residues. The CDR3 DNA sequence: TGTGCCAGCAGCCGGGTAGGGACAAGGAATAACTATGGCTACACCTTC. This codes for CASSRVGTRNNYGYTF.

The chain has TRBV30 and TRBJ2-7, with 10 bases aligning to TRBD2. J was trimmed by 3 bases and V by 5 bases; bases with no gene match: 7. The CDR3 is made up of 14 amino acids. CDR1 is GTSNPN and CDR2 is SVGIG in the germline V gene (reference sequence). As DNA, the CDR3 is TGTGCCTGGCGTCGTCCTAGCGGGAGCTACGAGCAGTACTTC. Amino acid sequence: CAWRRPSGSYEQYF.

The chain recombines TRBV15 with TRBJ2-3; 8 nucleotides agree with TRBD1. After removal of 4 bases from V and 3 bases from J, the junction contained 6 bases not matched to a gene. Germline CDR1 and CDR2: LNHNV and YYDKDF (reference sequence). There are 15 residues in the CDR3. CDR3 protein: CATSIGDRSTDTQYF. Written as DNA, the CDR3 is TGTGCCACCAGCATAGGGGACAGGTCGACAGATACGCAGTATTTT.

In this sample, this clonotype turned up once. V usage is TRBV20-1 and J usage is TRBJ1-5; D gene unclear. Germline V gene sequence: CDR1 DFQATT, CDR2 SNEGSKA (reference sequence). CDR3 length: 13 residues. V shed 3 bases and J shed 8 bases, with 14 bases lying between them. CDR3 sequence (DNA): TGCAGTGCTAGTCCGGCCCTCGGGAAGCCCCAGCATTTT. It translates to CSASPALGKPQHF.

The gene calls are TRBV5-1 and TRBJ1-1; no definite D call. The CDR3 has 15 amino acids. Germline V gives CDR1 SGHRS, CDR2 YFSETQ. With 2 bases removed from V and 9 bases from J, the gap between germline ends came to 20 bases. CDR3 in amino acids: CASSFETPPRAQAFF. CDR3 in DNA: TGCGCCAGCAGCTTTGAGACACCGCCGAGGGCCCAAGCTTTCTTT.

This clonotype occurred once. V and J are TRBV9 and TRBJ2-6; D is unclear. The CDR3 has 17 amino acids. Germline values: CDR1 SGDLS, CDR2 YYNGEE. V shed 3 bases and J shed 0 bases, with 13 bases lying between them. CDR3 protein: CASSGTDVLSGANVLTF. The CDR3 DNA reads as TGTGCCAGCAGCGGTACAGACGTCCTCTCTGGGGCCAACGTCCTGACTTTC.

This clonotype was picked up one time. The junction shows a germline mismatch at one end, possibly a read error. The chain joins TRBV15 to TRBJ1-5; tentatively, D is TRBD1 (6 bases). The CDR3 runs to 16 residues. Germline CDR1 is LNHNV and CDR2 is YYDKDF (reference sequence). The chain's CDR3 is CATRRGGGSQTEPQHF. In nucleotides, the CDR3 is TGTGCCACCAGGAGAGGGGGGGGCTCCCAGACGGAGCCCCAGCATTTT.

The genes are TRBV6-1 and TRBJ2-7, with 8 bases identical to TRBD2. The CDR3 has 15 residues. CDR1 is MNHNS, CDR2 SASEGT, per germline. With V trimmed by 5 bases and J by 2 bases, 8 bases remained unmatched. In DNA form, the CDR3 reads TGTGCCAGCAGTCCTTCTGCGGGAGGTGCCTACGAGCAGTACTTC. This encodes CASSPSAGGAYEQYF.

V is TRBV30 and J is TRBJ2-7; D remains ambiguous. The germline V gene encodes CDR1 GTSNPN and CDR2 SVGIG (reference sequence). The germline V and J ends were trimmed by 4 bases and 3 bases, with 19 bases remaining between them. The CDR3 is 15 amino acids. The chain's CDR3 is CAWNPPVGIVYEQYF. CDR3 DNA sequence: TGTGCCTGGAACCCACCTGTGGGTATTGTCTACGAGCAGTACTTC.

The chain joins TRBV11-2 to TRBJ1-5; 7 bases line up with TRBD1. With V trimmed by 5 bases and J by 5 bases, 9 bases remained unmatched. In germline, CDR1 is SGHAT, CDR2 FQNNGV. This CDR3 has 15 residues. The CDR3 spells CASSKTGGQDQPQHF. Here the CDR3 DNA reads TGTGCCAGCAGCAAAACCGGAGGACAGGATCAGCCCCAGCATTTT.

The chain combines TRBV7-3 with TRBJ2-5; 7 bases align to TRBD1. Germline lookup yields CDR1 SGHTA and CDR2 FQGTGA. V lost 5 bases, J lost 4 bases, and 16 bases stayed unmatched. CDR3 length: 17 amino acids. The CDR3 DNA sequence: TGTGCCAGCAGCCCCCATGGCAGGGGGTCGACCACAGAGACCCAGTACTTC. It is translated as CASSPHGRGSTTETQYF.

The rearrangement joins TRBV30 to TRBJ2-2; D gene ambiguous. V lost 5 bases and J 4 bases, leaving 17 bases between the germline ends. This CDR3 contains 15 residues. The germline V gene encodes CDR1 GTSNPN and CDR2 SVGIG (reference sequence). The CDR3 DNA follows: TGTGCCTGGCAAGCTAAGAGGCCGGTCACCGGGGAGCTGTTTTTT. This codes for CAWQAKRPVTGELFF. The full variable domain, in which reference TRBV30 and TRBJ2-2 provide the parts outside the CDR3, is SQTIHQWPATLVQPVGSPLSLECTVEGTSNPNLYWYRQAAGRGLQLLFYSVGIGQISSEVPQNLSASRPQDRQFILSSKKLLLSDSGFYLCAWQAKRPVTGELFFGEGSRLTVL.

The chain employs TRBV20-1 and TRBJ2-2; 14 bases fit TRBD2. In germline, CDR1 is DFQATT, CDR2 SNEGSKA (reference sequence). This CDR3 spans 15 amino acids. V lost 4 bases, J lost 6 bases, and 4 bases stayed unmatched. For the CDR3, the DNA is TGCAGTGCTAAAGGACTAGCGGGAGGTGCCGGGGAGCTGTTTTTT. This sequence encodes CSAKGLAGGAGELFF.

The chain is built from TRBV20-1 and TRBJ2-4, with 7 bases identical to TRBD1. This CDR3 comprises 15 residues. Trimming removed 3 bases from V and 1 base from J; junction bases left unmatched: 6. Looked up from germline, CDR1 is DFQATT and CDR2 is SNEGSKA (reference sequence). CDR3 in amino acids: CSASRPRGAKNIQYF. In nucleotides, the CDR3 is TGCAGTGCTAGTAGGCCCAGGGGGGCCAAAAACATTCAGTACTTC.

V is TRBV30 and J is TRBJ2-1, with D perhaps TRBD1 (5 bases). Germline CDR1 and CDR2: GTSNPN and SVGIG (reference sequence). This CDR3 has 15 amino acids. Trimming took 3 bases from V and 0 from J, leaving 12 bases between them. The CDR3 reads CAWRRQTSSYNEQFF. The CDR3 nucleotides are TGTGCCTGGAGAAGACAGACGAGCTCCTACAATGAGCAGTTCTTC.

J is TRBJ1-2 and V is TRBV5-1; D is unclear. Germline assignment: CDR1 SGHRS and CDR2 YFSETQ. The CDR3 has 15 residues. Trimming removed 1 base from V and 5 bases from J, with 15 bases in between. In nucleotides, the CDR3 is TGCGCCAGCAGCTTGAGGATCAGCGGTAATTATGGCTACACCTTC. It translates to CASSLRISGNYGYTF.

The chain links TRBV20-1 to TRBJ2-7; maybe TRBD2 (5 bases). Germline V gene lookup returns CDR1 DFQATT and CDR2 SNEGSKA (reference sequence). The CDR3 spans 15 residues. Trimming cost V 6 bases and J 0 bases, with 18 bases left between them. CDR3 in DNA: TGCAGTGCAAGGCCTTGGCGGGCGCTCTCCTACGAGCAGTACTTC. Its translation is CSARPWRALSYEQYF.

The J gene is TRBJ1-2, the V gene TRBV28; D is unresolved. Germline V gives CDR1 MDHEN, CDR2 SYDVKM. CDR3 length: 15 amino acids. The germline V and J ends were trimmed by 2 bases and 4 bases, with 14 bases remaining between them. CDR3 sequence (DNA): TGTGCCAGCAGTTTAAATTCTGCAGAATCCTATGGCTACACCTTC. Its protein product is CASSLNSAESYGYTF.

The V and J genes are TRBV28 and TRBJ1-2; the D gene is possibly TRBD1 (5 bases). The CDR3 length is 12 residues. CDR1 is MDHEN and CDR2 is SYDVKM in the germline V gene. Trimming removed 8 bases at V and 4 bases at J, with 11 bases between. The CDR3 nucleotides read TGTGCCAGCGGCAGGGTTGTCTATGGCTACACCTTC. The encoded protein is CASGRVVYGYTF.

The V and J genes are TRBV30 and TRBJ1-2; D not certain. Looked up from germline, CDR1 is GTSNPN and CDR2 is SVGIG (reference sequence). The CDR3 has 13 amino acids. V was shortened by 0 bases and J by 3 bases, with 8 bases between the two germline ends. The CDR3, as DNA: TGTGCCTGGAGTGTTAAGATTTACTATGGCTACACCTTC. Encoded protein: CAWSVKIYYGYTF.

The CDR3 loop reads CASSQLGGFDEKLFF. DNA of the CDR3: TGTGCCAGCAGTCAACTAGGGGGCTTTGATGAAAAACTGTTTTTT. The chain combines TRBV12-3 or TRBV12-4 with TRBJ1-4, with 7 positions matching TRBD1. J gave up 6 bases and V 5 bases, and 9 bases lay outside the gene matches. The CDR3 covers 15 residues.

This chain connects TRBV7-2 to TRBJ2-2, with D unclear. CDR1 SGHTA and CDR2 FQGNSA come from the germline V gene. There are 14 residues in the CDR3. The V end was cut by 1 base, the J end by 6 bases, with 9 bases between. The CDR3 protein is CASSLEFSSGELFF. The CDR3 nucleotides are TGTGCCAGCAGCTTAGAATTCAGCTCCGGGGAGCTGTTTTTT.

About this clonotype itself: Germline and junction disagree at one end, which may indicate a read error. The chain joins TRBV24-1 to TRBJ2-1; D call uncertain. CDR1 and CDR2 (germline): KGHDR, SFDVKD. The CDR3 is 11 amino acids. The CDR3 loop is CATSAYNEQFF. The DNA for the CDR3 is TGTGCCACGAGTGCATACAATGAGCAGTTCTTC.

The V and J genes are TRBV29-1 and TRBJ2-7; TRBD1 matches at 8 bases. Trimming removed 8 bases from V and 4 bases from J; junction bases left unmatched: 19. The CDR3 is 16 residues long. Germline V lookup: CDR1 SQVTM, CDR2 ANQGSEA. CDR3 residues: CSYMKILPGGGYEQYF. CDR3 nucleotides: TGCAGCTACATGAAGATTCTGCCAGGGGGCGGGTACGAGCAGTACTTC.

The CDR3 is CASSRVGDVGNEQFF. The CDR3 coding sequence is TGTGCCAGTAGTAGGGTCGGGGATGTGGGCAATGAGCAGTTCTTC. V is TRBV19 and J is TRBJ2-1; D is perhaps TRBD2 (5 bases). The germline V gene encodes CDR1 LNHDA and CDR2 SQIVND (reference sequence). The V end was cut by 4 bases, the J end by 6 bases, with 16 bases between. The CDR3 runs 15 residues.

The genes are TRBV20-1 and TRBJ2-5, with D possibly being TRBD2 (6 bases). CDR1 and CDR2 from the germline V gene are DFQATT and SNEGSKA (reference sequence). V lost 5 bases, J lost 2 bases, and 12 bases lay in between. This CDR3 has 13 residues. This CDR3 reads CSAVGGIQETQYF. CDR3 sequence (DNA): TGCAGTGCTGTGGGAGGAATACAAGAGACCCAGTACTTC.